This T cell receptor (beta chain) was recovered during a study of cytotoxic CD8 clonotypes in ibrutinib-treated CLL. About the research overall: Researchers reported about 10 relapsed/refractory and about 14 treatment-naive patients, about 17 of them IGHV unmutated. Study observations and caveats: Against age-matched healthy donors, baseline clonality ran higher and tracked circulating CD8+ T-cell counts. Shared public clonotypes were rare, and on treatment they either got smaller or stayed the same.

Produced via immunoSEQ multiplex PCR; TCRdb's table is partial and in-frame only. This table has about 160,000 clones, 84% appearing once. In regard to this clone: No antigen is known for it.

Genomic DNA (around 2 micrograms) was obtained from cryopreserved PBMCs for construction of TCR beta libraries. This receptor was identified in a human donor with chronic lymphocytic leukemia. The specimen comprised PBMCs, sampled after 24 months of ibrutinib treatment.

In DNA, the CDR3 is TGTGCCAGCCGCGCGGGGTTGGGGAAGGAGTTCACCGGGGAGCTGTTTTTT. Its protein product is CASRAGLGKEFTGELFF. The chain recombines TRBV13 with TRBJ2-2; D is perhaps TRBD2 (6 bases). The V gene's germline CDR1 is PRHDT and CDR2 FYEKMQ (reference sequence). Trimming took off 8 bases at V and 4 bases at J, with 23 bases between the two ends. The CDR3 is made up of 17 amino acids.